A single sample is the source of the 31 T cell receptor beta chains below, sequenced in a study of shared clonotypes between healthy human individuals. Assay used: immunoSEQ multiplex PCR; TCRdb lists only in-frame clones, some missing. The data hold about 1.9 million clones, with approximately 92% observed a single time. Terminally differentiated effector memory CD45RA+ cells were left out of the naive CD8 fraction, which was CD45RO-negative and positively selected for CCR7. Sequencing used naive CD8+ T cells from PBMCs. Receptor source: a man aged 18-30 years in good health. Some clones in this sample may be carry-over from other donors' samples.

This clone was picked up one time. CDR3 loop: CASSRDSGRSSYEQYF. CDR3 coding DNA: TGTGCCAGCAGCCGAGATTCCGGCCGGAGCTCCTACGAGCAGTACTTC. This chain connects TRBV7-9 to TRBJ2-7, with D uncertain. Germline V CDR1 and CDR2: SEHNR, FQNEAQ (reference sequence). The germline V and J ends were trimmed by 5 bases and 0 bases, with 17 bases remaining between them. The CDR3 runs 16 residues.

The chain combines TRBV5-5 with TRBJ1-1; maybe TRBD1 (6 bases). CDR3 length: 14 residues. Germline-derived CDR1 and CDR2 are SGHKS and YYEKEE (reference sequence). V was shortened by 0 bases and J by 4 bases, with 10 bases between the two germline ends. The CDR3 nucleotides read TGTGCCAGCAGCTTGGCTGGGGGCCCCACTGAAGCTTTCTTT. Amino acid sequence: CASSLAGGPTEAFF.

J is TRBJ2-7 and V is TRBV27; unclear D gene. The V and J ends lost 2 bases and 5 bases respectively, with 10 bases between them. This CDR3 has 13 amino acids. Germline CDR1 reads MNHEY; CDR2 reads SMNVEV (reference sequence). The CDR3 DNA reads TGTGCCAGCAGTTTACTCAGGTCCGACGAGCAGTACTTC. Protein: CASSLLRSDEQYF.

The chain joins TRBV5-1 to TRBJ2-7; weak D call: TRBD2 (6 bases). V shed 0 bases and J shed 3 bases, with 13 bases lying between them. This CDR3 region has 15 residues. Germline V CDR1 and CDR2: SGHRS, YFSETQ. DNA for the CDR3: TGCGCCAGCAGCTTGGTCCCCGGGAGTGGCTACGAGCAGTACTTC. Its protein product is CASSLVPGSGYEQYF.

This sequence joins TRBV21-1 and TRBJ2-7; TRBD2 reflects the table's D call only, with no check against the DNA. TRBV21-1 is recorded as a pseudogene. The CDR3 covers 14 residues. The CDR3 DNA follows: TGTGCCAGCAGCAAAGGTAAGGGAGCAAGCGAGCAGTACTTC. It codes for CASSKGKGASEQYF.

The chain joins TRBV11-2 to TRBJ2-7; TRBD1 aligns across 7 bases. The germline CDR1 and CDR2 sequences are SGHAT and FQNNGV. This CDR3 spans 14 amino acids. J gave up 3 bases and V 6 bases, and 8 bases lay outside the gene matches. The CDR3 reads CASSSPGTVYEQYF. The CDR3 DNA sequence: TGTGCCAGCAGTTCGCCCGGGACAGTCTACGAGCAGTACTTC.

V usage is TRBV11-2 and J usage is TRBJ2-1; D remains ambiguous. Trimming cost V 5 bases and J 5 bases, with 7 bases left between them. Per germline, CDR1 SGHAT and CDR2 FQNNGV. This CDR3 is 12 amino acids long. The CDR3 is CASSIGNNEQFF. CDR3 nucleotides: TGTGCCAGCAGCATCGGTAACAATGAGCAGTTCTTC. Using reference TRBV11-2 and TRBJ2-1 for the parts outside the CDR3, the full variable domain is EAGVAQSPRYKIIEKRQSVAFWCNPISGHATLYWYQQILGQGPKLLIQFQNNGVVDDSQLPKDRFSAERLKGVDSTLKIQPAKLEDSAVYLCASSIGNNEQFFGPGTRLTVL.

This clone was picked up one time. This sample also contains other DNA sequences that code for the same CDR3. In DNA form, the CDR3 reads TGTGCCACCAGCAGAGAGACGTACAATGAGCAGTTCTTC. Its protein product is CATSRETYNEQFF. The rearrangement joins TRBV15 to TRBJ2-1; the D is unclear. The ends were cut back, 0 bases at V and 4 bases at J, with 4 bases in the middle. CDR1 and CDR2 from the germline V gene are LNHNV and YYDKDF (reference sequence). The CDR3 spans 13 residues.

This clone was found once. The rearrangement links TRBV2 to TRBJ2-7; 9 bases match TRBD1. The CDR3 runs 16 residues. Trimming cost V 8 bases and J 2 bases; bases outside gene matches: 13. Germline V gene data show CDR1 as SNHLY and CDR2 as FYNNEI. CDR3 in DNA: TGTGCCAGCGCCTCCTTAAAGGGACAGGGACCCTACGAGCAGTACTTC. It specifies CASASLKGQGPYEQYF.

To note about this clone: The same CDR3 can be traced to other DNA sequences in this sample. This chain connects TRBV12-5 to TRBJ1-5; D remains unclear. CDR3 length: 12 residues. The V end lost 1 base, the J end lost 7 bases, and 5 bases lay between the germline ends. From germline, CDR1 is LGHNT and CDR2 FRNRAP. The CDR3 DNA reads TGTGCTAGTGGTTTGGGAGGGCAGCCCCAGCATTTT. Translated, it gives CASGLGGQPQHF.

This chain's CDR3 is CASSPRPVDVSYNEQFF. CDR3 bases: TGTGCCAGCAGCCCGAGGCCGGTGGACGTTTCCTACAATGAGCAGTTCTTC. This sequence joins TRBV7-9 and TRBJ2-1; no clear D gene. The CDR3 loop spans 17 amino acids. V was cut by 5 bases and J by 1 base, with 18 bases left in between. In germline, CDR1 is SEHNR, CDR2 FQNEAQ (reference sequence).

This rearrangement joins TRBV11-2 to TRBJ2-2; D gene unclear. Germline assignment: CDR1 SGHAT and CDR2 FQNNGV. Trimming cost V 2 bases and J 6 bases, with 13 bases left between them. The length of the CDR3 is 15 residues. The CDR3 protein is CASSLRSRRAGELFF. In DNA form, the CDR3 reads TGTGCCAGCAGCTTAAGGTCCCGACGAGCCGGGGAGCTGTTTTTT.

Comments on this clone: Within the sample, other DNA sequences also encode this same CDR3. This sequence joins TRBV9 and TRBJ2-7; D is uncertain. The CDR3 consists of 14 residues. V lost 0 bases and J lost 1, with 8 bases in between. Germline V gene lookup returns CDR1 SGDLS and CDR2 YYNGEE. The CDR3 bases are TGTGCCAGCAGCGTAGGGTACAGTTCCTACGAGCAGTACTTC. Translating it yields CASSVGYSSYEQYF.

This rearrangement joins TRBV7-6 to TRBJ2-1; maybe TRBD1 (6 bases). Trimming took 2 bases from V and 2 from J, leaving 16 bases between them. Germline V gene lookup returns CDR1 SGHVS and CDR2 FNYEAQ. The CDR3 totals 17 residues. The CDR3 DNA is TGTGCCAGCAGCTTACCAACTACCGGGACAACCTACAATGAGCAGTTCTTC. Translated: CASSLPTTGTTYNEQFF.

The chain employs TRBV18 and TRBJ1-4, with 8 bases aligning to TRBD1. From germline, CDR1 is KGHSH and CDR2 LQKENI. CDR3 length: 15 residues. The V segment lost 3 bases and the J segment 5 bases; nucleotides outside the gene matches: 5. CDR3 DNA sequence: TGTGCCAGCTCACCCTCGCGGGACAGGAATGAAAAACTGTTTTTT. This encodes CASSPSRDRNEKLFF.

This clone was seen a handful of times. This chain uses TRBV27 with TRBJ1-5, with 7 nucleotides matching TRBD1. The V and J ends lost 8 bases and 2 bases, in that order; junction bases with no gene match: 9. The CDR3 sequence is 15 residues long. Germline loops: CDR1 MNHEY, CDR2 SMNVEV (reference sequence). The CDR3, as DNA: TGTGCCAGCGGTGACAGGGCGTCAGGCAATCAGCCCCAGCATTTT. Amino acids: CASGDRASGNQPQHF.

CDR3 amino acids: CASRATAYSNQPQHF. The CDR3 nucleotides are TGTGCCAGCAGAGCGACCGCGTATAGCAATCAGCCCCAGCATTTT. This chain uses TRBV2 with TRBJ1-5, with D hard to call. The CDR3 runs to 15 residues. The germline CDR1 and CDR2 sequences are SNHLY and FYNNEI. V lost 6 bases to trimming and J lost 0 bases, with 12 bases between them.

The CDR3 loop reads CASISGTSTDTQYF. CDR3 coding DNA: TGTGCCAGCATCTCCGGGACTAGCACAGATACGCAGTATTTT. This chain connects TRBV27 to TRBJ2-3, with D possibly TRBD2 on 6 matching bases. The ends were cut back, 7 bases at V and 0 bases at J, with 11 bases in the middle. Germline V gene data show CDR1 as MNHEY and CDR2 as SMNVEV (reference sequence). The CDR3 contains 14 residues.

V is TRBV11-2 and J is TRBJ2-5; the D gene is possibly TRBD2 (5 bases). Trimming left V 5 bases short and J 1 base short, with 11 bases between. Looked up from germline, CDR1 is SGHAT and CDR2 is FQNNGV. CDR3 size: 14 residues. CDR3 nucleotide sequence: TGTGCCAGCAGCCTAGCCGGCCCCCAAGAGACCCAGTACTTC. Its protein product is CASSLAGPQETQYF.

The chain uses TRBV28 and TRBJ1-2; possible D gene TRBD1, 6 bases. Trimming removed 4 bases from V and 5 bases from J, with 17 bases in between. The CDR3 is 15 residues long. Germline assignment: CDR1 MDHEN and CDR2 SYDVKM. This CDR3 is CASSWGTKGVYGYTF. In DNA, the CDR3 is TGTGCCAGCAGTTGGGGGACAAAAGGTGTTTATGGCTACACCTTC.

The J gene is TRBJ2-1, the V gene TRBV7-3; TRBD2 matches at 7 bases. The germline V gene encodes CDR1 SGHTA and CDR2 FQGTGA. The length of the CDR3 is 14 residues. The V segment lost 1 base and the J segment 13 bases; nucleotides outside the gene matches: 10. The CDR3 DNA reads TGTGCCAGCAGCTTAAATGTGATGGCGGGACTACAGTTCTTC. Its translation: CASSLNVMAGLQFF.

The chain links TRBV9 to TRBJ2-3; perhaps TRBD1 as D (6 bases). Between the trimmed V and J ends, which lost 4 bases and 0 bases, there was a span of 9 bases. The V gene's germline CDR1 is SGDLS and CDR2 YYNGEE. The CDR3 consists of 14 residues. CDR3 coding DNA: TGTGCCAGCAGCTTAAGGGGGAGCACAGATACGCAGTATTTT. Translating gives CASSLRGSTDTQYF.

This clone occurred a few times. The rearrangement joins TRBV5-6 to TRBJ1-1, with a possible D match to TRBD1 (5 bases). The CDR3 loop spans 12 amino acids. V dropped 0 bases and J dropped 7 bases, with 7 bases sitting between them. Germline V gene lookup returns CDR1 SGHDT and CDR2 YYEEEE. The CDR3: CASSLGGREAFF. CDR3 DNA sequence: TGTGCCAGCAGCTTGGGGGGACGTGAAGCTTTCTTT.

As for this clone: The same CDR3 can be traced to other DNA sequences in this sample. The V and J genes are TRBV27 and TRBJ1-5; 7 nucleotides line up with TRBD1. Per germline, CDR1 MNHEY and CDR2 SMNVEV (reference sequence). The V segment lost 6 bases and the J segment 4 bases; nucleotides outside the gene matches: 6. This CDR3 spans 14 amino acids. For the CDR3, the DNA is TGTGCCAGCAGCTTAAGACAGGGAAATCAGCCCCAGCATTTT. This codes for CASSLRQGNQPQHF.

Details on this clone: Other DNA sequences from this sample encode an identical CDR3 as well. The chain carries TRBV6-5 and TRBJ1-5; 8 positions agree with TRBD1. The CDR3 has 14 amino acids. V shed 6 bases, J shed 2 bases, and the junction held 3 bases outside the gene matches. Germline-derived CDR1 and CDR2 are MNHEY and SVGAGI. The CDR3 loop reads CASSPGGGNQPQHF. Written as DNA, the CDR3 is TGTGCCAGCAGCCCAGGGGGCGGCAATCAGCCCCAGCATTTT.

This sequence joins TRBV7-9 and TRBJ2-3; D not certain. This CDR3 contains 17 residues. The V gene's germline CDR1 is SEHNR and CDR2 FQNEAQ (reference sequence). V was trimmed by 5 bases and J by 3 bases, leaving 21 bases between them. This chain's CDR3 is CASSPRTFAPETDTQYF. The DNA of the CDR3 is TGTGCCAGCAGCCCACGGACGTTTGCGCCTGAAACAGATACGCAGTATTTT.

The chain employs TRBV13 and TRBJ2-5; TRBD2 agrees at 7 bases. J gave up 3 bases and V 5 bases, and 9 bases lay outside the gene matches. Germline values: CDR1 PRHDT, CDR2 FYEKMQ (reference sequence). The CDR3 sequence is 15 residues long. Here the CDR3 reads CASSANNGLEETQYF. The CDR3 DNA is TGTGCCAGCAGCGCCAACAATGGACTAGAAGAGACCCAGTACTTC.

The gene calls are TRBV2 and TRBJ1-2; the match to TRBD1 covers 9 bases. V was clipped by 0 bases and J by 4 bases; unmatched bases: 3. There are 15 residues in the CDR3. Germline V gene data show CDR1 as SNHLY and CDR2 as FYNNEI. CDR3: CASSEAPGQGYGYTF. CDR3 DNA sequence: TGTGCCAGCAGTGAAGCCCCGGGACAGGGCTATGGCTACACCTTC.

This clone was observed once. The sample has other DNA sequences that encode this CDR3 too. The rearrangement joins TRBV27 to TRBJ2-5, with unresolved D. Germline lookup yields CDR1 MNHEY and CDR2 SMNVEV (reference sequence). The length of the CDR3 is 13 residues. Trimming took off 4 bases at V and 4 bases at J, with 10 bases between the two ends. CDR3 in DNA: TGTGCCAGCAGTTCGAGAGTGGGAGAGACCCAGTACTTC. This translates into CASSSRVGETQYF.

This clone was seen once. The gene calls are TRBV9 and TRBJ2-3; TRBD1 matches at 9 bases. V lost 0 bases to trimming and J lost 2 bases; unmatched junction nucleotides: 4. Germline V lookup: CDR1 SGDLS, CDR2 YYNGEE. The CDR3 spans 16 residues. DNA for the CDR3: TGTGCCAGCAGCGTAGAGGGACAGGGTCACACAGATACGCAGTATTTT. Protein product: CASSVEGQGHTDTQYF.

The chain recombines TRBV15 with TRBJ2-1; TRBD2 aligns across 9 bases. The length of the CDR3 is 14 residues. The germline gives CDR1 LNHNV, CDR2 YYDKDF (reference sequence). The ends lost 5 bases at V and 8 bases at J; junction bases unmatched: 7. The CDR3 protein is CATSRTSGLDEQFF. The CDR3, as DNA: TGTGCCACCAGCCGAACTAGCGGGCTCGATGAGCAGTTCTTC.